A single sample is the source of the 6 T cell receptor beta chains below, sequenced in a study of blood T cell repertoires in COVID-19. The method was immunoSEQ multiplex PCR; TCRdb's version includes in-frame clones alone and lacks a portion of them. Among about 170,000 clones listed, roughly 90% were seen once. Sequences were obtained from peripheral blood. Receptor source: a man younger than 30 with COVID-19, enrolled during active disease.

The chain employs TRBV19 and TRBJ2-1; D is uncertain. Trimming shortened V by 4 bases and J by 2 bases, and 12 bases separated the two germline ends. The CDR3 is made up of 15 amino acids. Germline lookup yields CDR1 LNHDA and CDR2 SQIVND (reference sequence). DNA for the CDR3: TGTGCCAGTAGTAGTTCTCCCTACGCCTACAATGAGCAGTTCTTC. Residues: CASSSSPYAYNEQFF.

CDR3 amino acids: CASSSGGGRAYEQYF. CDR3 sequence (DNA): TGTGCCAGCAGCTCGGGGGGCGGGAGGGCCTACGAGCAGTACTTC. V is TRBV13 and J is TRBJ2-7, with 9 bases identical to TRBD2. V was pared by 4 bases and J by 2 bases, with 6 bases of the junction left unmatched. The CDR3 spans 15 residues. Germline-derived CDR1 and CDR2 are PRHDT and FYEKMQ (reference sequence).

V usage is TRBV15 and J usage is TRBJ2-1; 10 nucleotides align to TRBD2. The CDR3 sequence is 17 residues long. Germline assignment: CDR1 LNHNV and CDR2 YYDKDF (reference sequence). The trim removed 0 bases at V and 2 bases at J, leaving 4 bases unmatched. The CDR3 loop is CATSRDLAGDPYNEQFF. The DNA for the CDR3 is TGTGCCACCAGCAGAGACCTAGCGGGGGACCCCTACAATGAGCAGTTCTTC.

The chain combines TRBV21-1 with TRBJ1-2; the table's D gene call, TRBD1, was not cross checked with the DNA. TRBV21-1 is a known pseudogene. The CDR3 has 12 amino acids. CDR3 region: CASPGRVYGYTF. The CDR3 DNA sequence: TGTGCCAGCCCGGGCAGGGTCTATGGCTACACCTTC.

This chain joins TRBV2 and TRBJ1-3; perhaps TRBD1 as D (5 bases). There are 15 residues in the CDR3. Trimming left V 6 bases short and J 2 bases short, with 14 bases between. Germline values: CDR1 SNHLY, CDR2 FYNNEI. The CDR3 nucleotides read TGTGCCAGCAGACCGTCAGGGAGGGCTGGAAACACCATATATTTT. Its protein product is CASRPSGRAGNTIYF.

The V and J genes are TRBV7-2 and TRBJ2-7; D is possibly TRBD2 (6 bases). The CDR3 loop spans 16 amino acids. Germline V gene sequence: CDR1 SGHTA, CDR2 FQGNSA. Trimming took off 1 base at V and 2 bases at J, with 15 bases between the two ends. CDR3 nucleotides: TGTGCCAGCAGCTTAGGGGTGTCGGGACTCGCCTACGAGCAGTACTTC. This encodes CASSLGVSGLAYEQYF.